This T cell receptor beta chain is drawn from a study of CD8 T cells in ankylosing spondylitis. Study-wide results and caveats: What appeared characteristic of ankylosing spondylitis blood was a TCR beta motif of about eight highly homologous variants. It was reported that disease-linked clones were significantly enriched in matched ankylosing spondylitis synovial fluid.

For this clonotype: Its antigen is currently unknown.

Libraries of TCR beta came from quantitative 5'-RACE with molecular barcodes. TCRdb re-derived calls from the 5' RACE reads in MiXCR, one entry per CDR3 protein. The data show about 360,000 distinct CDR3 sequences, with roughly 14% seen just once and 0.9% to 1.2% held by the top ten. The TCR was taken from a male donor with ankylosing spondylitis or in good health (not recorded which). The sample was blood, either unsorted or a sorted T cell fraction (not recorded which).

CDR3 DNA: TGCGCCAGCAGCTTACAGGGAAAAGAGACCCAGTACTTC. This encodes CASSLQGKETQYF. The chain uses TRBV5-1 and TRBJ2-5; a possible D gene is TRBD1 (6 bases). The V gene's germline CDR1 is SGHRS and CDR2 YFSETQ. The germline V and J ends were trimmed by 2 bases and 3 bases, with 8 bases remaining between them. This CDR3 has 13 amino acids.